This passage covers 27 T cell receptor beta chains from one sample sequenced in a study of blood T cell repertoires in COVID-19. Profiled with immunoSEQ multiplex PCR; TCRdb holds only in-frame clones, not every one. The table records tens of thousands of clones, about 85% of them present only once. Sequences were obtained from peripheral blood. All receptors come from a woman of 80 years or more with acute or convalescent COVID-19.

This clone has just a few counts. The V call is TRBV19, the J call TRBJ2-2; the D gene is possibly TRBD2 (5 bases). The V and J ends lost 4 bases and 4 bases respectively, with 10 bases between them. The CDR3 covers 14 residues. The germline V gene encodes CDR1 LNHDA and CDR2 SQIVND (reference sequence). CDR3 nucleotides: TGTGCCAGTAGTAAGAGGGTGGGCACCGGGGAGCTGTTTTTT. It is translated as CASSKRVGTGELFF.

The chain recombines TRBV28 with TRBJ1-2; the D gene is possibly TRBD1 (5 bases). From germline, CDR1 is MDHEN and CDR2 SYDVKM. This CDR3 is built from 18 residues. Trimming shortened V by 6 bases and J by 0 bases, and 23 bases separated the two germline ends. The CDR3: CASREASGTGVPNYGYTF. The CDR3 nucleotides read TGTGCCAGCAGAGAAGCGTCCGGGACGGGAGTACCTAACTATGGCTACACCTTC.

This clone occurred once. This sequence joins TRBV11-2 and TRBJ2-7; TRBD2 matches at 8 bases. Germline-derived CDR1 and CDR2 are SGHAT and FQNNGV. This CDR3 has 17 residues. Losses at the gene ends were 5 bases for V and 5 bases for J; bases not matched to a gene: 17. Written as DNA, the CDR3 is TGTGCCAGCAGCCCTTCTCCGGGACTAGGTGGGAACCACGAGCAGTACTTC. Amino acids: CASSPSPGLGGNHEQYF.

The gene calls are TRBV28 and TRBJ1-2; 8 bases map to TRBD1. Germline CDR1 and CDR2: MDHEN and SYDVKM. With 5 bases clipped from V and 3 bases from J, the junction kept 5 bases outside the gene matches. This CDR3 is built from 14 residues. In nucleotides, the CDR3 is TGTGCCAGCAGTCAGGGGGCGAGGTACTATGGCTACACCTTC. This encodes CASSQGARYYGYTF.

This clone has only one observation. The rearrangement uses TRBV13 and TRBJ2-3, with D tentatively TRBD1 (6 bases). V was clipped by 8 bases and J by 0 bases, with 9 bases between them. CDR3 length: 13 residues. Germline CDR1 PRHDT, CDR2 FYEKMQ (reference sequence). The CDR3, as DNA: TGTGCCAGCGGTCAGGGGAGCACAGATACGCAGTATTTT. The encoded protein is CASGQGSTDTQYF.

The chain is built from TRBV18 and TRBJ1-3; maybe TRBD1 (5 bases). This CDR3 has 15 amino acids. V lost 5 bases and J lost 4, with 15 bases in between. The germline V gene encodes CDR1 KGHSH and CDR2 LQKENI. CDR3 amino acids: CASSSGAGGGNTIYF. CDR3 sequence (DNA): TGTGCCAGCTCATCCGGGGCTGGAGGGGGAAACACCATATATTTT.

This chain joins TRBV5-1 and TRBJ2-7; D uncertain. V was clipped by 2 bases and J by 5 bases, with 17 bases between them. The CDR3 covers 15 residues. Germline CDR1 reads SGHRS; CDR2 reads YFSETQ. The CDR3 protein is CASSLRVSEPNEQYF. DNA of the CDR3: TGCGCCAGCAGCTTACGGGTGTCAGAACCCAACGAGCAGTACTTC.

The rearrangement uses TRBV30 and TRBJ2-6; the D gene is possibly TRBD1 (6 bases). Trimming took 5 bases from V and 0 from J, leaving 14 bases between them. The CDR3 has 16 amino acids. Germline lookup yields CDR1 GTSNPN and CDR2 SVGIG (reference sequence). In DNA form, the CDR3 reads TGTGCCTGGGGGGGCCTCGGCTACTCTGGGGCCAACGTCCTGACTTTC. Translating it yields CAWGGLGYSGANVLTF. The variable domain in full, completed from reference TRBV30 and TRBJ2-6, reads SQTIHQWPATLVQPVGSPLSLECTVEGTSNPNLYWYRQAAGRGLQLLFYSVGIGQISSEVPQNLSASRPQDRQFILSSKKLLLSDSGFYLCAWGGLGYSGANVLTFGAGSRLTVL.

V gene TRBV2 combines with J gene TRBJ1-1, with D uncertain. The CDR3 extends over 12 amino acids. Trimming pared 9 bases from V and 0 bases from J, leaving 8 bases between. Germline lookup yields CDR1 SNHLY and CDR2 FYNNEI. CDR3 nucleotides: TGTGCCAGTCACACCATGAACACTGAAGCTTTCTTT. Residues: CASHTMNTEAFF.

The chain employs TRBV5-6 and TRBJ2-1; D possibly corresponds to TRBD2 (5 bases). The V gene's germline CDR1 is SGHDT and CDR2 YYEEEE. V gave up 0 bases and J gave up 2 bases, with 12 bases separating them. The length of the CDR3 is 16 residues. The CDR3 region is CASSLDKGAAYNEQFF. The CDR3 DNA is TGTGCCAGCAGCTTGGATAAGGGAGCTGCCTACAATGAGCAGTTCTTC.

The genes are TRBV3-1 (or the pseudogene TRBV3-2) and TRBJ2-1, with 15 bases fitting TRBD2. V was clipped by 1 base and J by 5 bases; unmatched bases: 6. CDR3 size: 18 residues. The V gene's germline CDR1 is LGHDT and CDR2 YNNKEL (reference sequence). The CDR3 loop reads CASSQAFGLAGGNNEQFF. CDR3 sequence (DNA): TGTGCCAGCAGCCAAGCTTTTGGACTAGCGGGAGGGAACAATGAGCAGTTCTTC.

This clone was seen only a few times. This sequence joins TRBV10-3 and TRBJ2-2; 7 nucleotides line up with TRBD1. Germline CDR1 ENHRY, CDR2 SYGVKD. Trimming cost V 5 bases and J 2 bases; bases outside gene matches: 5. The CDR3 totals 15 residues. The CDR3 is CAISRQGLNTGELFF. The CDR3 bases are TGTGCCATCAGTAGACAGGGATTAAACACCGGGGAGCTGTTTTTT.

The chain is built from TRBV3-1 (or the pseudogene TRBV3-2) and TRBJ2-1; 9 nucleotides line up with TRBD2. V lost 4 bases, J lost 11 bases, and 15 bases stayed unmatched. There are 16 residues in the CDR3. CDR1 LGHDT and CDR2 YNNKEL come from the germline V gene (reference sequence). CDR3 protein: CASSPGGGRGGRQQFF. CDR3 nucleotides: TGTGCCAGCAGCCCGGGTGGCGGGAGGGGCGGGCGTCAGCAGTTCTTC.

The CDR3 reads CASSPQVSGNTIYF. CDR3 DNA: TGTGCCAGCAGTCCACAGGTCTCTGGAAACACCATATATTTT. This chain joins TRBV3-1 (or the pseudogene TRBV3-2) and TRBJ1-3; perhaps TRBD1 as D (5 bases). CDR1 LGHDT and CDR2 YNNKEL come from the germline V gene (reference sequence). This CDR3 spans 14 amino acids. V shed 6 bases and J shed 0 bases, with 9 bases lying between them.

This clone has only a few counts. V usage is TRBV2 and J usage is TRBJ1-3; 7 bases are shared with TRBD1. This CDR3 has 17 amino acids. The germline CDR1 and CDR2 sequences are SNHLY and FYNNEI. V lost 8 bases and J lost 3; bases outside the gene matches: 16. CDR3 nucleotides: TGTGCCAGCGCGGGACAGATGAATCTTCTTGGTGGAAACACCATATATTTT. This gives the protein CASAGQMNLLGGNTIYF.

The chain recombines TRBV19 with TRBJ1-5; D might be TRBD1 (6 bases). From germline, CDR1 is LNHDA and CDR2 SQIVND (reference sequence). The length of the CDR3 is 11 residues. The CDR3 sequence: CAIGGDQPQHF. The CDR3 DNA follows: TGTGCGATAGGGGGAGATCAGCCCCAGCATTTT.

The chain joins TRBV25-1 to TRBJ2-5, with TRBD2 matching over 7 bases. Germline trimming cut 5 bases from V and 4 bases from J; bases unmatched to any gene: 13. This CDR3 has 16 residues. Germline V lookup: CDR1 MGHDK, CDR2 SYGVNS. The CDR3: CASSISGQKGRETQYF. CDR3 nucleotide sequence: TGTGCCAGCAGTATTAGCGGGCAAAAAGGGAGAGAGACCCAGTACTTC.

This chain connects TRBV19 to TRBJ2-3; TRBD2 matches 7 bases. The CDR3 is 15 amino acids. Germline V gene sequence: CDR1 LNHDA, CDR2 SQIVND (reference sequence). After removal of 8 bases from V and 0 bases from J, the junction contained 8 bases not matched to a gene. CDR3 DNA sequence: TGTGCCAGTCGCCTAGCGGAGTCTAGCACAGATACGCAGTATTTT. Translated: CASRLAESSTDTQYF.

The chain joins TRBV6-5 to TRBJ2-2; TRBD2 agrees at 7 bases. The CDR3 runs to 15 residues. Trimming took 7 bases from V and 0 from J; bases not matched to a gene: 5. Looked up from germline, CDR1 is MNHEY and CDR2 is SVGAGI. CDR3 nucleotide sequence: TGTGCCAGCATAGGGCTAGCGGCGAACACCGGGGAGCTGTTTTTT. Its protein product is CASIGLAANTGELFF.

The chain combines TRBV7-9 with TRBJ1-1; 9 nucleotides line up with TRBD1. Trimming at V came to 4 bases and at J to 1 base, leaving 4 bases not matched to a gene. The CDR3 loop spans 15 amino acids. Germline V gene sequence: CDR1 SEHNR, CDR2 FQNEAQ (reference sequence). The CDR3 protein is CASSSPTGGNTEAFF. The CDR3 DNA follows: TGTGCCAGCAGCTCACCGACAGGGGGGAACACTGAAGCTTTCTTT.

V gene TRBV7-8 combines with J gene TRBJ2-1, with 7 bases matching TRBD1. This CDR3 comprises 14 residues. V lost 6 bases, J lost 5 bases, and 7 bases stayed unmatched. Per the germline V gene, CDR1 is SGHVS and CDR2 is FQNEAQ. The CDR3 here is CASRQQTGNNEQFF. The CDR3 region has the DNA TGTGCCAGCAGGCAACAGACAGGGAACAATGAGCAGTTCTTC.

The CDR3 sequence is CASSERADYSNQPQHF. The DNA of the CDR3 is TGTGCCAGCAGTGAAAGGGCAGACTATAGCAATCAGCCCCAGCATTTT. V is TRBV6-1 and J is TRBJ1-5; D gene uncertain. CDR1 MNHNS and CDR2 SASEGT come from the germline V gene. Trimming shortened V by 2 bases and J by 0 bases, and 11 bases separated the two germline ends. The CDR3 is 16 residues long.

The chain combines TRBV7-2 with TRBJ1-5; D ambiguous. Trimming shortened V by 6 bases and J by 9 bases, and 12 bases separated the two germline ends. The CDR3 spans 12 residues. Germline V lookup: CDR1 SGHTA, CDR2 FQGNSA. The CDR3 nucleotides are TGTGCCAGCAGTGACTACCCGGGGCCCCAGCATTTT. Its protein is CASSDYPGPQHF.

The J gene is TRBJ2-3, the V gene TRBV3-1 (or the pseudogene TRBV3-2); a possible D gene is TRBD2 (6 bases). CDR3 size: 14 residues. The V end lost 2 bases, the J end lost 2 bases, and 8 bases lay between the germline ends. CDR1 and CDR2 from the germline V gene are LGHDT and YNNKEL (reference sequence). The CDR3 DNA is TGTGCCAGCAGCCAATCGGGAGCCACAGATACGCAGTATTTT. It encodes CASSQSGATDTQYF.

CDR3 in DNA: TGTGCCAGTAGTATTGGGGAGGCCTACAATGAGCAGTTCTTC. Translating it yields CASSIGEAYNEQFF. This sequence joins TRBV19 and TRBJ2-1; possible D gene TRBD2, 6 bases. The V gene's germline CDR1 is LNHDA and CDR2 SQIVND (reference sequence). Trimming pared 3 bases from V and 2 bases from J, leaving 8 bases between. CDR3 size: 14 residues.

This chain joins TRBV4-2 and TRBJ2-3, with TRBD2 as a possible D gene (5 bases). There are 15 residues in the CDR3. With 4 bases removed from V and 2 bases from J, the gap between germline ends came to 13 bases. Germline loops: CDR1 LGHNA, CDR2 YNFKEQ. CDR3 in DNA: TGTGCCAGCAGCCCCGGAGGTGGGGTCACAGATACGCAGTATTTT. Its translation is CASSPGGGVTDTQYF.

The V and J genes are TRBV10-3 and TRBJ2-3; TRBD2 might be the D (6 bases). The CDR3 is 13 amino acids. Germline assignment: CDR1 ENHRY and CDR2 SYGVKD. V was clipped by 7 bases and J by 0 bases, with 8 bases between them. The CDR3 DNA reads TGTGCCATCAATAGCGGAAGCACAGATACGCAGTATTTT. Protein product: CAINSGSTDTQYF.